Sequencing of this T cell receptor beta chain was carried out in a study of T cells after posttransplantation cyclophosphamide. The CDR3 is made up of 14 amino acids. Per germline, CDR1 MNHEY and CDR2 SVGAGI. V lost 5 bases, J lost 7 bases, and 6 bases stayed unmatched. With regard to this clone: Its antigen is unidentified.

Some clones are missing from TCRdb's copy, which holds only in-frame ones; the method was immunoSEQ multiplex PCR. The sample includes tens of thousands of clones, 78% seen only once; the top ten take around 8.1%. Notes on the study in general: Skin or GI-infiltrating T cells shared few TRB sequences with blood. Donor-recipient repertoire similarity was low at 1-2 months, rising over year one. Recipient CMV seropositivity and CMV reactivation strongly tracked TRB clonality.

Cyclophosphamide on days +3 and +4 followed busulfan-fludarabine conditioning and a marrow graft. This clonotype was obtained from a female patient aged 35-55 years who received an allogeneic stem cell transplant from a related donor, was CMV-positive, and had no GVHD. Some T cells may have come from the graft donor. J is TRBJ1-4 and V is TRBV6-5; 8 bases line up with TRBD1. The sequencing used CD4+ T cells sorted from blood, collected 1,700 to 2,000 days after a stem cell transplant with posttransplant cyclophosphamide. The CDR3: CASSTDRESEKLFF. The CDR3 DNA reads TGTGCCAGCAGTACGGACAGGGAGTCTGAAAAACTGTTTTTT.